This is a list of T cell receptor beta chains from one sample in a study of T cells in Graves' hyperthyroidism and ophthalmopathy. TCRdb re-called the multiplex PCR reads through MiXCR, storing one row per CDR3 protein. The table shows 450,000 to 500,000 distinct CDR3 sequences, with about 20% occurring only once. The sample comprised blood. These receptors all come from a woman in her 70s with Graves' ophthalmopathy. Both conserved end residues are part of each CDR3. Some rows mark clone size as missing; the rest say once, few, many or name a class of expanded clone.

CDR3aa: CAISESTTSPTYEQYF
abundance: few
v_gene: TRBV10-3
j_gene: TRBJ2-7
len: 16

CDR3aa: CATSGRDSLSYNEQFF
abundance: -
v_gene: TRBV24-1
j_gene: TRBJ2-1
len: 16

CDR3aa: CASGFDREWGYTF
abundance: -
v_gene: TRBV12-5
j_gene: TRBJ1-2
len: 13

CDR3aa: CASSPGAPHEQYF
abundance: few
v_gene: TRBV11-3
j_gene: TRBJ2-7
len: 13

CDR3aa: CASSLRALNTEAFF
abundance: many
v_gene: TRBV7-9
j_gene: TRBJ1-1
len: 14

CDR3aa: CASSEGQLPDTQYF
abundance: -
v_gene: TRBV11-3
j_gene: TRBJ2-3
len: 14

CDR3aa: CASSGRTGGQGNTIYF
abundance: -
v_gene: TRBV19
j_gene: TRBJ1-3
len: 16

CDR3aa: CASSSRGGGQGDYGYTF
abundance: -
v_gene: TRBV11-2
j_gene: TRBJ1-2
len: 17

CDR3aa: CASSLAGAGFYNEQFF
abundance: -
v_gene: TRBV7-9
j_gene: TRBJ2-1
len: 16

CDR3aa: CAISTKEGLTDTQYF
abundance: many
v_gene: TRBV10-3
j_gene: TRBJ2-3
len: 15

CDR3aa: CASSSRDRIYNEQFF
abundance: many
v_gene: TRBV28
j_gene: TRBJ2-1
len: 15

CDR3aa: CASSSLQGRTEAFF
abundance: many
v_gene: TRBV6-2/TRBV6-3
j_gene: TRBJ1-1
len: 14

CDR3aa: CASSPNQVSMETQYF
abundance: -
v_gene: TRBV18
j_gene: TRBJ2-5
len: 15

CDR3aa: CASSYGGLAGINEQFF
abundance: -
v_gene: TRBV5-4
j_gene: TRBJ2-1
len: 16

CDR3aa: CASLRQGGTEAFF
abundance: -
v_gene: TRBV6-1
j_gene: TRBJ1-1
len: 13

CDR3aa: CASSLDGPPYEQYF
abundance: few
v_gene: TRBV10-2
j_gene: TRBJ2-7
len: 14

CDR3aa: CASSLDGRDNQPQHF
abundance: -
v_gene: TRBV7-9
j_gene: TRBJ1-5
len: 15

CDR3aa: CASSYRRNTGELFF
abundance: few
v_gene: TRBV27
j_gene: TRBJ2-2
len: 14

CDR3aa: CASSYSGTADEKLFF
abundance: -
v_gene: TRBV6-2/TRBV6-3
j_gene: TRBJ1-4
len: 15

CDR3aa: CASSDLGTASSGNTIYF
abundance: many
v_gene: TRBV12-3/TRBV12-4
j_gene: TRBJ1-3
len: 17

CDR3aa: CASSRQGEGEQFF
abundance: few
v_gene: TRBV6-1
j_gene: TRBJ2-1
len: 13

CDR3aa: CSASRVGRMNTEAFF
abundance: many
v_gene: TRBV20-1
j_gene: TRBJ1-1
len: 15

CDR3aa: CASRIARDRQETQYF
abundance: -
v_gene: TRBV6-2/TRBV6-3
j_gene: TRBJ2-5
len: 15

CDR3aa: CASSPAGGTGELFF
abundance: many
v_gene: TRBV7-3
j_gene: TRBJ2-2
len: 14

CDR3aa: CASSYRAPGGPPDYTF
abundance: few
v_gene: TRBV6-5
j_gene: TRBJ1-2
len: 16

CDR3aa: CAFTSGSGTDTQYF
abundance: -
v_gene: TRBV30
j_gene: TRBJ2-3
len: 14

CDR3aa: CASSERHEQYF
abundance: many
v_gene: TRBV2
j_gene: TRBJ2-7
len: 11

CDR3aa: CAWSQQGLTYEQYF
abundance: few
v_gene: TRBV30
j_gene: TRBJ2-7
len: 14

CDR3aa: CASSYSKGQLTSGANVLTF
abundance: -
v_gene: TRBV6-2/TRBV6-3
j_gene: TRBJ2-6
len: 19

CDR3aa: CSATEGGAAFF
abundance: few
v_gene: TRBV20-1
j_gene: TRBJ1-1
len: 11

CDR3aa: CAGHRGQNSPLHF
abundance: few
v_gene: TRBV6-1
j_gene: TRBJ1-6
len: 13